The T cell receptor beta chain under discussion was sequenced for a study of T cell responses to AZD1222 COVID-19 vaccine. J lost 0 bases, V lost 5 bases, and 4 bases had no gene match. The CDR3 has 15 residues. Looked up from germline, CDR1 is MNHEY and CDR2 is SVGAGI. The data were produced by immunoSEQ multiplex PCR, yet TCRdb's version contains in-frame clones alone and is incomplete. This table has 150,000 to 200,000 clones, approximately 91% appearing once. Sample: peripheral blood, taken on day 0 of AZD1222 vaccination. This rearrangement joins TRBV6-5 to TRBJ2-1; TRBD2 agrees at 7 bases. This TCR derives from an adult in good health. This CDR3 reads CASSTSVSSYNEQFF. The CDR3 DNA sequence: TGTGCCAGCAGTACTAGCGTAAGCTCCTACAATGAGCAGTTCTTC.